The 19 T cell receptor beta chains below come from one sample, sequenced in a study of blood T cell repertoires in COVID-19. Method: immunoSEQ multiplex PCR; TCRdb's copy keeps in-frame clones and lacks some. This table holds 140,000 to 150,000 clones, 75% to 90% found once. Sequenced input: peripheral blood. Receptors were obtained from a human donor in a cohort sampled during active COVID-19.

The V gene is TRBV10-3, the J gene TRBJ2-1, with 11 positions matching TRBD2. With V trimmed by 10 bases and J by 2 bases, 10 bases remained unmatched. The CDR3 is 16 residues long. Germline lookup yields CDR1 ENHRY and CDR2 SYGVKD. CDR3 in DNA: TGTGCCACCCAATATAGCGGGGGGGCCCCCTACAATGAGCAGTTCTTC. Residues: CATQYSGGAPYNEQFF.

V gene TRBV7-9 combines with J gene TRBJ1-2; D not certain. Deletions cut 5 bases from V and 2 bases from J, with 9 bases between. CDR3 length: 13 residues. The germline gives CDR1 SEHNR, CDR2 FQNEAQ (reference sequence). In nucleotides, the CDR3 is TGTGCCAGCAGCCCCCTAGACAACTATGGCTACACCTTC. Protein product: CASSPLDNYGYTF.

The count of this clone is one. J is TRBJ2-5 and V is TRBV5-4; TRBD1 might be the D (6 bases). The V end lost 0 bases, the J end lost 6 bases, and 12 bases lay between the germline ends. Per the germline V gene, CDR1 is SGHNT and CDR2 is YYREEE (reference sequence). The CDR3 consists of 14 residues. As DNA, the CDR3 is TGTGCCAGCAGCTTGGAGTCAGGGGCCAAGACCCAGTACTTC. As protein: CASSLESGAKTQYF.

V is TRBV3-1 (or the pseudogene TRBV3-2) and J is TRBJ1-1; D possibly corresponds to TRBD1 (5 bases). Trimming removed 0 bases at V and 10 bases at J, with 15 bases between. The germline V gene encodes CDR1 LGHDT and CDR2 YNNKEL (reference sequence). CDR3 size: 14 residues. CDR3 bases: TGTGCCAGCAGCCAAGATTTGGGGCCAAGGGGAGCTTTCTTT. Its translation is CASSQDLGPRGAFF.

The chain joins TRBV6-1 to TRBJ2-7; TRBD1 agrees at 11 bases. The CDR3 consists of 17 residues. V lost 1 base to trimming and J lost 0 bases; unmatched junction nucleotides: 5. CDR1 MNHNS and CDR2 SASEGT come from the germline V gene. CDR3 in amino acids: CASSEEGTGGSSYEQYV. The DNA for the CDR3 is TGTGCCAGCAGTGAAGAAGGGACAGGGGGAAGCTCCTACGAGCAGTACGTC.

DNA of the CDR3: TGTGCCAGCAGTTACTCGCCCGCGTACGAGCAGTACTTC. This gives the protein CASSYSPAYEQYF. The chain couples TRBV6-5 to TRBJ2-7; no firm D call. The length of the CDR3 is 13 residues. CDR1 is MNHEY, CDR2 SVGAGI, per germline. The V end was cut by 0 bases, the J end by 4 bases, with 7 bases between.

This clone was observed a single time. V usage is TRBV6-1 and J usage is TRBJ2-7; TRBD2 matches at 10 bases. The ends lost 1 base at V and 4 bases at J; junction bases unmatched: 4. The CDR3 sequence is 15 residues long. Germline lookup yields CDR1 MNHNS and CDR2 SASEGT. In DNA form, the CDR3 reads TGTGCCAGCAGTGAAGGGCCTAGCGGGAGTTACGAGCAGTACGTC. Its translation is CASSEGPSGSYEQYV.

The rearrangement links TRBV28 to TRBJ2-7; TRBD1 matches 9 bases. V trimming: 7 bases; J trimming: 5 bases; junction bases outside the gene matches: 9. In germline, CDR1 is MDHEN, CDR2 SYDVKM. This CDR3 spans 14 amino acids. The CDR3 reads CASTSGTGSDEQYF. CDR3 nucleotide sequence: TGTGCCAGCACCTCCGGGACAGGGTCTGACGAGCAGTACTTC.

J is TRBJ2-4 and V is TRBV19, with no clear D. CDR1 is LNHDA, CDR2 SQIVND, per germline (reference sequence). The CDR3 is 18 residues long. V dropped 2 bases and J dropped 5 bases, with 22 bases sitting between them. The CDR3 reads CASSILGVSEVLQNIQYF. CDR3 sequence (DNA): TGTGCCAGTAGTATATTAGGCGTCAGCGAGGTCCTCCAAAACATTCAGTACTTC.

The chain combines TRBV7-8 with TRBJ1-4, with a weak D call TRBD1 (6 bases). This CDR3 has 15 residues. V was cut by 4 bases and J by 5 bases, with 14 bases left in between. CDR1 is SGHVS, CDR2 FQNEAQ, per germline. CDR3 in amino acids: CASSSRTGINEKLFF. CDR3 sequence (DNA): TGTGCCAGCAGCTCGCGAACAGGGATCAATGAAAAACTGTTTTTT. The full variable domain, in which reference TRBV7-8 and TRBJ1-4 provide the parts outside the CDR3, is GAGVSQSPRYKVAKRGQDVALRCDPISGHVSLFWYQQALGQGPEFLTYFQNEAQLDKSGLPSDRFFAERPEGSVSTLKIQRTQQEDSAVYLCASSSRTGINEKLFFGSGTQLSVL.

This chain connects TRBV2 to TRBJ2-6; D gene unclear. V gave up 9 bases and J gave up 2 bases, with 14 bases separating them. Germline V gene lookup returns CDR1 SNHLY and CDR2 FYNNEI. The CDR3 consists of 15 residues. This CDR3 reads CASEPELTGANVLTF. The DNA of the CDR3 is TGTGCCAGTGAGCCGGAGCTAACTGGGGCCAACGTCCTGACTTTC.

The CDR3 here is CASSGRLAGGEDTQYF. DNA of the CDR3: TGTGCCAGCAGCGGAAGACTAGCGGGAGGGGAAGATACGCAGTATTTT. The chain couples TRBV3-1 (or the pseudogene TRBV3-2) to TRBJ2-3, with 14 positions matching TRBD2. The germline gives CDR1 LGHDT, CDR2 YNNKEL (reference sequence). This CDR3 contains 16 residues. V lost 5 bases to trimming and J lost 5 bases; unmatched junction nucleotides: 6.

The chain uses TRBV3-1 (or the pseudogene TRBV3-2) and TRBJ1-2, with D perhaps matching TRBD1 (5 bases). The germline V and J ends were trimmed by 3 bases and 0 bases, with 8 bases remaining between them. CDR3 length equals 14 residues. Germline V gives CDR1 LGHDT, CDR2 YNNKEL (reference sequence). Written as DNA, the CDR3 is TGTGCCAGCAGCCAGGGGCCGTCTAACTATGGCTACACCTTC. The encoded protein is CASSQGPSNYGYTF.

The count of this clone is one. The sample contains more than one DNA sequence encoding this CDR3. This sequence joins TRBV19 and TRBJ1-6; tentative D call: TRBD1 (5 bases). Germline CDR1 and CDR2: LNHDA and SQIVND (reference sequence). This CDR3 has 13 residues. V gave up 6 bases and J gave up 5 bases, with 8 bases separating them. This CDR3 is CASSGQDNSPLHF. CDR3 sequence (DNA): TGTGCCAGTAGCGGACAAGATAATTCACCCCTCCACTTT.

The CDR3 here is CASSLGVEYQETQYF. The CDR3 DNA reads as TGCGCCAGCAGCTTGGGTGTGGAGTACCAAGAGACCCAGTACTTC. This sequence joins TRBV5-1 and TRBJ2-5; D not certain. V was shortened by 0 bases and J by 0 bases, with 9 bases between the two germline ends. There are 15 residues in the CDR3. Germline CDR1 and CDR2: SGHRS and YFSETQ.

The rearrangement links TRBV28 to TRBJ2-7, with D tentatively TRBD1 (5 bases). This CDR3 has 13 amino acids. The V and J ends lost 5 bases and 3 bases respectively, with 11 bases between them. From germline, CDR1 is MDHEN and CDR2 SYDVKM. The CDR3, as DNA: TGTGCCAGCAGTCGAGCGACAGACTACGAGCAGTACTTC. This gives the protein CASSRATDYEQYF.

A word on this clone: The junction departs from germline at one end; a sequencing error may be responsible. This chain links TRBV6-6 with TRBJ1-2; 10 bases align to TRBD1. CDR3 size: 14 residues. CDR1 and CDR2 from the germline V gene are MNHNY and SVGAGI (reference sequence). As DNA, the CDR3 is TGTGCCGGCAGGACCTCCAAGACAGGGGGCCTCTACACCTTC. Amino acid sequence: CAGRTSKTGGLYTF.

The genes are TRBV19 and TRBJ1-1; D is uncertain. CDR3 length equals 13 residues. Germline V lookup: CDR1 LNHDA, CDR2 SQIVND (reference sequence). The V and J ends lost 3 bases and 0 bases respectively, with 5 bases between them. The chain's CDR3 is CASSMAVNTEAFF. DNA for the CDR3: TGTGCCAGTAGTATGGCGGTGAACACTGAAGCTTTCTTT.

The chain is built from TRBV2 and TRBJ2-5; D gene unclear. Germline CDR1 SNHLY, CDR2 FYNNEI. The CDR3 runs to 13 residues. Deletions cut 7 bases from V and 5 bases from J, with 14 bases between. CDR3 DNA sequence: TGTGCCAGCACAGGATACATTCTGGAGACCCAGTACTTC. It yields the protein CASTGYILETQYF.